This T cell receptor beta chain was captured in a study of siplizumab effects on memory and regulatory T cells. Study-level points and caveats: Researchers did not confirm the suppressive function of proliferating Tregs from siplizumab cultures.

With regard to this clone: The antigen remains unidentified.

Looked up from germline, CDR1 is KGHSH and CDR2 is LQKENI. The V and J ends lost 6 bases and 4 bases, in that order; junction bases with no gene match: 2. The CDR3 length is 13 residues. Libraries were prepared by immunoSEQ multiplex PCR; TCRdb keeps only in-frame clonotypes and omits some of them. This sample has around 87,000 clones; 75% to 90% occur once, and the top ten carry approximately 15%. The chain carries TRBV18 and TRBJ1-5; TRBD1 matches 8 bases. Sequencing was done on a sample of CD4+ T cells sorted from blood. This TCR was recovered from a human donor in good health. DNA of the CDR3: TGTGCCAGCTCCAGACAGGGGAATCAGCCCCAGCATTTT. Translating it yields CASSRQGNQPQHF.